The sequence of this TCR beta chain was determined in a study of shared clonotypes between healthy human individuals. Study-wide points: With few donors, the genetic and exposure-history diversity represented was limited.

As originally analysed: There were no quality scores in the junction-only immunoSEQ sequences, so filtering differed. Data came from immunoSEQ multiplex PCR; TCRdb stores just in-frame clones and leaves some out. The V and J calls and clone size come from that table; D and trimming were worked out from the DNA. The table lists 400,000 to 600,000 clones, 70% to 80% of them singletons. The germline V gene encodes CDR1 SGHVS and CDR2 FQNEAQ. Trimming cost V 3 bases and J 0 bases, with 11 bases left between them. The CDR3 covers 15 residues. A note on this clone: Its matching antigen is unknown.

The J gene is TRBJ2-5, the V gene TRBV7-8, with D perhaps matching TRBD1 (5 bases). Material: PBMCs. The source is a woman aged 40 to 50 in good health. Some clones in this sample may be carry-over from other donors' samples. The CDR3 here is CASSLTDPYQETQYF. The CDR3 nucleotides read TGTGCCAGCAGCTTGACAGACCCGTACCAAGAGACCCAGTACTTC.